The 17 T cell receptor beta chains in this list originate from one sample, sequenced in a study of low-dose radiotherapy and immunotherapy resistance in tumors. Primers targeting TRAV and TRBV primed first-strand cDNA, covering alpha and beta chains. TCRs underwent around 20 PCR cycles of amplification with a constant-region primer and V-primer adapter. TCRdb used MiXCR to reprocess the reads, holding one entry per CDR3 protein. The data hold fewer than 90,000 distinct CDR3 sequences, with over 15% observed a single time. Stated time point: before trial treatment. Sequencing was performed on PBMCs, taken before treatment. Receptors were obtained from a male donor with prostate cancer.

At least ten counts were recorded for this clonotype. The J gene is TRBJ1-1, the V gene TRBV20-1; D ambiguous. CDR3 length equals 15 residues. CDR1 and CDR2 from the germline V gene are DFQATT and SNEGSKA (reference sequence). The V gene lost 6 bases and the J gene lost 1 base, with 18 bases spanning the gap. The CDR3 sequence: CSARTPRFENTEAFF. The CDR3, as DNA: TGCAGTGCGCGGACCCCAAGGTTCGAGAACACTGAAGCTTTCTTT.

The V gene is TRBV26, the J gene TRBJ2-1; the listed D gene, TRBD1, was not tested against the DNA. TRBV26 is marked as a pseudogene. This CDR3 comprises 15 residues. CDR3 sequence: CASSSPGQGADEQFF. The CDR3 DNA reads as TGTGCCAGCAGTTCGCCGGGACAGGGGGCCGATGAGCAGTTCTTC.

This clonotype was seen at least ten times. The CDR3 bases are TGCAGTACCGGAAGAGGACAGGGGACTTCACCCCTCCACTTT. The encoded protein is CSTGRGQGTSPLHF. The chain couples TRBV20-1 to TRBJ1-6; 9 nucleotides align to TRBD1. The junction had 11 bases not matched to a gene; V was cut back by 8 bases and J by 9 bases. Germline V gene sequence: CDR1 DFQATT, CDR2 SNEGSKA (reference sequence). The CDR3 length is 14 residues.

In its sample, this clonotype was seen many times. The chain combines TRBV6-1 with TRBJ1-5; 7 bases map to TRBD1. Germline assignment: CDR1 MNHNS and CDR2 SASEGT. V lost 10 bases, J lost 6 bases, and 9 bases stayed unmatched. The CDR3 is made up of 13 amino acids. The CDR3 nucleotides read TGTGCCACCAGGGGGTTAACGGGTCAGCCCCAGCATTTT. Translated: CATRGLTGQPQHF.

There are many counts of this clonotype. This chain links TRBV7-9 with TRBJ2-1; D is uncertain. Germline assignment: CDR1 SEHNR and CDR2 FQNEAQ (reference sequence). The CDR3 is 14 residues long. Trimming pared 1 base from V and 2 bases from J, leaving 6 bases between. For the CDR3, the DNA is TGTGCCAGCAGCTTAGGGGCTACCTACAATGAGCAGTTCTTC. It specifies CASSLGATYNEQFF.

This clonotype occurred many times. V usage is TRBV5-3 and J usage is TRBJ1-5; TRBD1 matches 8 bases. TRBV5-3 is an ORF, and what it does is uncertain. This CDR3 region has 15 residues. The V segment lost 8 bases and the J segment 1 base; nucleotides outside the gene matches: 8. The CDR3 is CASSPGQGSNQPQHF. The CDR3 nucleotides are TGTGCCAGCAGCCCAGGACAGGGAAGCAATCAGCCCCAGCATTTT.

This clonotype was picked up many times. No conserved phenylalanine or tryptophan is present at the end of the CDR3, so a read error is the likely explanation. The limits of the CDR3 on the DNA are not certain, so only TCRdb's listed CDR3 is given. V usage is TRBV5-8 and J usage is TRBJ2-5; TRBD2 was called by the table and not checked on the DNA. Germline V gene data show CDR1 as SGHTS and CDR2 as YDEGEE. A total of 16 residues make up the CDR3, ends included. The chain's CDR3 is CASSHIAGTSGRAFVY.

Concerning this clonotype itself: A far bigger clonotype differs at one base, so this is likely a read error. V gene TRBV28 combines with J gene TRBJ1-5; unclear D gene. The CDR3 runs 15 residues. V lost 7 bases and J lost 2, with 15 bases in between. The germline gives CDR1 MDHEN, CDR2 SYDVKM. This chain's CDR3 is CASNYSSGGNQPQHF. The CDR3 nucleotides read TGTGCCAGCAATTACTCGAGTGGGGGCAATCAGCCCCAGCATTTT.

In this sample, this clonotype turned up many times. Written as DNA, the CDR3 is TGTGCCAGCAGCCCACAGGCGCCTAGCGGGTCCCAAAACATTCAGTACTTC. Translation: CASSPQAPSGSQNIQYF. The V gene is TRBV7-2, the J gene TRBJ2-4, with 8 bases aligning to TRBD2. The CDR3 is made up of 17 amino acids. Germline V gives CDR1 SGHTA, CDR2 FQGNSA. Trimming at V came to 5 bases and at J to 5 bases, leaving 14 bases not matched to a gene.

The table lists this clonotype with many counts. The CDR3 bases are TGTGCCAGCCGGGACCCGACGCAGGCAGGACTCTACGAGCAGTACTTC. It yields the protein CASRDPTQAGLYEQYF. V is TRBV6-6 and J is TRBJ2-7; D might be TRBD1 or TRBD2, each matching 5 bases. Germline V gives CDR1 MNHNY, CDR2 SVGAGI (reference sequence). Trimming took off 8 bases at V and 3 bases at J, with 23 bases between the two ends. This CDR3 contains 16 residues.

Ten or more counts support this clonotype. The CDR3 reads CSAVDSTDTQYF. The CDR3 coding sequence is TGCAGTGCTGTTGATAGCACAGATACGCAGTATTTT. J is TRBJ2-3 and V is TRBV20-1, with D uncertain. This CDR3 comprises 12 residues. V was shortened by 5 bases and J by 0 bases, with 6 bases between the two germline ends. The V gene's germline CDR1 is DFQATT and CDR2 SNEGSKA (reference sequence).

At least ten counts were recorded for this clonotype. The V and J genes are TRBV6-1 and TRBJ1-3; TRBD1 is a possible D gene (6 bases). V was cut by 1 base and J by 4 bases, with 11 bases left in between. Germline CDR1 MNHNS, CDR2 SASEGT. There are 15 residues in the CDR3. In DNA, the CDR3 is TGTGCCAGCAGTGAAGGTTTCGGGGGCGGAAACACCATATATTTT. It translates to CASSEGFGGGNTIYF.

Turning to this clonotype: This likely traces to a read error, being one base from a far larger clone. The rearrangement joins TRBV20-1 to TRBJ2-7; 11 nucleotides agree with TRBD2. This CDR3 contains 12 residues. CDR1 DFQATT and CDR2 SNEGSKA come from the germline V gene (reference sequence). Trimming removed 2 bases from V and 9 bases from J; junction bases left unmatched: 3. CDR3 amino acids: CSARKTSGTQYF. The CDR3 DNA reads TGCAGTGCTAGAAAGACTAGCGGGACGCAGTACTTC.

This clonotype occurred many times. The chain has TRBV20-1 and TRBJ1-5; maybe TRBD1 (5 bases). The CDR3 spans 16 residues. The V gene's germline CDR1 is DFQATT and CDR2 SNEGSKA (reference sequence). The V and J ends lost 3 bases and 7 bases respectively, with 22 bases between them. The DNA for the CDR3 is TGCAGTGCTAGGGGAGCTTCAGGGAGGAGTGGGCAGCCCCAGCATTTT. It encodes CSARGASGRSGQPQHF.

The chain is built from TRBV27 and TRBJ2-3; D is unresolved. The CDR3 totals 12 residues. CDR1 is MNHEY, CDR2 SMNVEV, per germline (reference sequence). V was shortened by 5 bases and J by 5 bases, with 8 bases between the two germline ends. The CDR3 bases are TGTGCCAGCAGTCCTCTGCGAGATACGCAGTATTTT. It codes for CASSPLRDTQYF.

This clonotype occurred many times. This chain uses TRBV5-4 with TRBJ2-1; possibly TRBD1 for D (6 bases). Germline V CDR1 and CDR2: SGHNT, YYREEE (reference sequence). The V and J ends lost 10 bases and 6 bases respectively, with 17 bases between them. The CDR3 has 13 amino acids. CDR3 sequence: CAVLFQGRNEQFF. Written as DNA, the CDR3 is TGTGCCGTTTTATTTCAGGGGCGCAATGAGCAGTTCTTC.

This clonotype appeared many times. V usage is TRBV20-1 and J usage is TRBJ1-2, with D unresolved. The CDR3 totals 13 residues. The germline V gene encodes CDR1 DFQATT and CDR2 SNEGSKA (reference sequence). V was trimmed by 5 bases and J by 6 bases, leaving 16 bases between them. The CDR3 loop reads CSADTISLNGYTF. The CDR3 coding sequence is TGCAGTGCTGACACCATAAGTCTGAATGGCTACACCTTC.